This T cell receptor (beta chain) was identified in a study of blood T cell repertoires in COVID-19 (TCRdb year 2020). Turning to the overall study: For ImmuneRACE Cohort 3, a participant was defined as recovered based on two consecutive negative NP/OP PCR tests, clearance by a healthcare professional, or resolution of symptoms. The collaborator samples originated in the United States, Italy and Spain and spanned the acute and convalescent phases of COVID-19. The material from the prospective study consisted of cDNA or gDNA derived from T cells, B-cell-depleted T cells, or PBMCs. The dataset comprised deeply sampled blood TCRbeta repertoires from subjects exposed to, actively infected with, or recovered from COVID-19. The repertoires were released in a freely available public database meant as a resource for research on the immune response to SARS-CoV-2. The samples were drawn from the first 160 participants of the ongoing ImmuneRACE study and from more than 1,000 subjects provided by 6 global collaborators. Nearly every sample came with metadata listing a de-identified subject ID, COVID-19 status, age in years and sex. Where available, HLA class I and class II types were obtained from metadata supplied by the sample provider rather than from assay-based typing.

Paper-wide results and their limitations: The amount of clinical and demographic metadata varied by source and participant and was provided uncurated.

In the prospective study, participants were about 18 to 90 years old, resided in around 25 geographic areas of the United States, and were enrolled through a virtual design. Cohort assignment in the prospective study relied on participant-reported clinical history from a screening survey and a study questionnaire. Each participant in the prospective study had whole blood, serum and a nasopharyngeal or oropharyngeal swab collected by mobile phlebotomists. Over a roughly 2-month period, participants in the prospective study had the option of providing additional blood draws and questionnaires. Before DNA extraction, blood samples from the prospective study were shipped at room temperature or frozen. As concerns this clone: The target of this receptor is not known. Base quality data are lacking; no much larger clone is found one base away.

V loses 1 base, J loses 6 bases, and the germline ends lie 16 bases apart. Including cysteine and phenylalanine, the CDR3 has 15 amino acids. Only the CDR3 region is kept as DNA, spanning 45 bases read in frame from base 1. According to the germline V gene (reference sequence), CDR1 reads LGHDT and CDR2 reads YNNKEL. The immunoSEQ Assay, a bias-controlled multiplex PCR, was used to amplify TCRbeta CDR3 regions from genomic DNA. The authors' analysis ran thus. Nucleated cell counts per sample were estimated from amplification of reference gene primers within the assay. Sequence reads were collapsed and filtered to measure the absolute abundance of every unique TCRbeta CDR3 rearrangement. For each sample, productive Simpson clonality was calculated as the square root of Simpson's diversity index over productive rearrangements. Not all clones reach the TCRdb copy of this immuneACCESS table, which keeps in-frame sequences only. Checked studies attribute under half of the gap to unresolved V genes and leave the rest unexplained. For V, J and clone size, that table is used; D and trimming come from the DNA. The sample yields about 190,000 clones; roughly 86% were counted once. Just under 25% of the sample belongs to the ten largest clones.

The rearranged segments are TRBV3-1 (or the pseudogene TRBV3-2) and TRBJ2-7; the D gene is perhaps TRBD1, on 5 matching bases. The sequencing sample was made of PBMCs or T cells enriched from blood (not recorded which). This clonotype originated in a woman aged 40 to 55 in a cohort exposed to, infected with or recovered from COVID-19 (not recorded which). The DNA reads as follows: TGTGCCAGCAGCCAAGTTATGACAGCGAAACGCGAGCAGTACTTC. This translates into CASSQVMTAKREQYF.